Below are 24 T cell receptor beta chains sequenced from a single sample in a study of T cell responses to AZD1222 COVID-19 vaccine. Repertoires were generated with immunoSEQ multiplex PCR, while TCRdb's copy carries only in-frame clones and drops some. The table records 150,000 to 200,000 clones, roughly nine tenths of them present only once. Material: peripheral blood, obtained 28 days after the second dose of the MenACWY control vaccine. These receptors were taken from an adult who received the MenACWY meningococcal vaccine as a control.

This sequence joins TRBV2 and TRBJ2-3; a weak D match, TRBD1 (6 bases). V lost 5 bases and J lost 4, with 16 bases in between. The CDR3 has 15 residues. The germline V gene encodes CDR1 SNHLY and CDR2 FYNNEI. The CDR3 DNA sequence: TGTGCCAGCAGTCTCGGACAGCCAAGTGCAGATACGCAGTATTTT. Protein sequence: CASSLGQPSADTQYF.

V usage is TRBV24-1 and J usage is TRBJ1-2; 8 bases fit TRBD1. The CDR3 covers 15 residues. Trimming removed 3 bases from V and 8 bases from J; junction bases left unmatched: 10. Germline-derived CDR1 and CDR2 are KGHDR and SFDVKD. CDR3 region: CATSDAGQGSGGYTF. CDR3 in DNA: TGTGCCACCAGTGATGCCGGACAGGGCTCGGGGGGCTACACCTTC.

CDR3 nucleotides: TGTGCCAGCAGCTTAGTCGGTTGGGTCTATGGCTACACCTTC. This translates into CASSLVGWVYGYTF. The chain couples TRBV7-8 to TRBJ1-2, with D hard to call. V shed 1 base and J shed 4 bases, with 10 bases lying between them. Germline assignment: CDR1 SGHVS and CDR2 FQNEAQ. The CDR3 is 14 residues long.

The chain has TRBV9 and TRBJ2-2, with 8 bases fitting TRBD1. The germline V gene has CDR1 SGDLS and CDR2 YYNGEE. The CDR3 contains 15 residues. J lost 6 bases, V lost 4 bases, and 8 bases had no gene match. The chain's CDR3 is CASSSRTGMAGELFF. The CDR3 DNA is TGTGCCAGCAGCTCCCGGACAGGGATGGCCGGGGAGCTGTTTTTT.

The chain couples TRBV9 to TRBJ1-1, with a tentative D call TRBD1 (6 bases). CDR3 length: 15 amino acids. The V gene's germline CDR1 is SGDLS and CDR2 YYNGEE. V lost 4 bases and J 1 base, leaving 14 bases between the germline ends. The CDR3 bases are TGTGCCAGCAGCTCCCTTTGGGGGCGGAACACTGAAGCTTTCTTT. Its translation: CASSSLWGRNTEAFF.

The chain combines TRBV5-1 with TRBJ1-2; D is ambiguous. The CDR3 is made up of 12 amino acids. Trimming cost V 4 bases and J 10 bases, with 14 bases left between them. Germline V lookup: CDR1 SGHRS, CDR2 YFSETQ. The CDR3 loop reads CASSPGPEDYTF. CDR3 sequence (DNA): TGCGCCAGCAGCCCCGGACCCGAGGACTACACCTTC.

With respect to this clone: Other DNA sequences within the sample encode an identical CDR3. This chain links TRBV6-5 with TRBJ1-6; 8 bases agree with TRBD1. Germline assignment: CDR1 MNHEY and CDR2 SVGAGI. After removal of 0 bases from V and 10 bases from J, the junction contained 5 bases not matched to a gene. The CDR3 extends over 15 amino acids. The CDR3 DNA is TGTGCCAGCAGTTACTCCGGGACAGGAAACTCACCCCTCCACTTT. Translating gives CASSYSGTGNSPLHF.

This clone was picked up one time. J is TRBJ2-7 and V is TRBV28; D perhaps matches TRBD1 (5 bases). This CDR3 contains 13 residues. Germline V gene data show CDR1 as MDHEN and CDR2 as SYDVKM. With 5 bases removed from V and 2 bases from J, the gap between germline ends came to 10 bases. CDR3 in DNA: TGTGCCAGCAGTCGACAGAATCCCTACGAGCAGTACTTC. This gives the protein CASSRQNPYEQYF.

V usage is TRBV6-1 and J usage is TRBJ1-3, with D possibly matching TRBD1 (5 bases). The V end lost 3 bases, the J end lost 2 bases, and 5 bases lay between the germline ends. The CDR3 runs to 13 residues. CDR1 is MNHNS, CDR2 SASEGT, per germline. Here the CDR3 reads CASSEGPGNTIYF. The CDR3 DNA sequence: TGTGCCAGCAGTGAGGGACCTGGAAACACCATATATTTT.

This sequence joins TRBV4-2 and TRBJ2-6; D may be TRBD2 (5 bases). The V and J ends lost 3 bases and 4 bases respectively, with 16 bases between them. The CDR3 runs to 17 residues. Germline-derived CDR1 and CDR2 are LGHNA and YNFKEQ. CDR3 sequence (DNA): TGTGCCAGCAGCCACCGGTCCGGCGGGTCCGGGGCCAACGTCCTGACTTTC. Translated, it gives CASSHRSGGSGANVLTF.

Comments on this clone: At one boundary the junction diverges from the germline segment, which might be a read error. The J gene is TRBJ2-1, the V gene TRBV20-1, with 10 bases fitting TRBD2. CDR3 size: 15 residues. Germline-derived CDR1 and CDR2 are DFQATT and SNEGSKA (reference sequence). CDR3 sequence: CSASLSGRGYTEQFF. The CDR3 region has the DNA TGCAGTGCTAGTCTCAGCGGGAGGGGGTACACTGAGCAGTTCTTC.

The chain links TRBV30 to TRBJ1-2; tentative D call: TRBD1 (6 bases). The germline gives CDR1 GTSNPN, CDR2 SVGIG (reference sequence). CDR3 length: 13 residues. Trimming pared 2 bases from V and 8 bases from J, leaving 15 bases between. CDR3 protein: CAWSREAGEGYTF. The CDR3 region has the DNA TGTGCCTGGAGTCGTGAGGCAGGGGAAGGCTACACCTTC.

This clone was picked up one time. This chain connects TRBV2 to TRBJ1-1, with TRBD1 matching 9 bases. The CDR3 totals 13 residues. The trim removed 5 bases at V and 7 bases at J, leaving 5 bases unmatched. Germline-derived CDR1 and CDR2 are SNHLY and FYNNEI. The CDR3 sequence is CASSPDRGLEAFF. As DNA, the CDR3 is TGTGCCAGCAGTCCGGACAGGGGCCTTGAAGCTTTCTTT.

The chain combines TRBV7-8 with TRBJ2-1; D gene uncertain. Looked up from germline, CDR1 is SGHVS and CDR2 is FQNEAQ. V lost 5 bases, J lost 0 bases, and 8 bases lay in between. The CDR3 totals 14 residues. The CDR3 region has the DNA TGTGCCAGCAGCGACCCCAGCTCCTACAATGAGCAGTTCTTC. Translating it yields CASSDPSSYNEQFF.

This chain links TRBV30 with TRBJ2-1, with 16 bases aligning to TRBD2. The J segment lost 7 bases and the V segment lost 5 bases, leaving 11 bases of the junction unmatched. There are 17 residues in the CDR3. The V gene's germline CDR1 is GTSNPN and CDR2 SVGIG (reference sequence). The CDR3 region is CAWVSGLAGGPRNEQFF. CDR3 in DNA: TGTGCCTGGGTCTCGGGACTAGCGGGAGGGCCTCGAAATGAGCAGTTCTTC.

The DNA of the CDR3 is TGTGCCTGGAGTAAAGACAAACCTAATTCACCCCTCCACTTT. This gives the protein CAWSKDKPNSPLHF. This rearrangement joins TRBV30 to TRBJ1-6; D ambiguous. The germline CDR1 and CDR2 sequences are GTSNPN and SVGIG (reference sequence). The CDR3 consists of 14 residues. Trimming cost V 2 bases and J 6 bases, with 11 bases left between them.

This clone has only one observation. The chain has TRBV18 and TRBJ1-1; D unresolved. The V end was cut by 6 bases, the J end by 5 bases, with 13 bases between. The CDR3 length is 13 residues. CDR1 and CDR2 (germline): KGHSH, LQKENI. The CDR3 coding sequence is TGTGCCAGCTCCGATGATATGAGGACTGAAGCTTTCTTT. Translated, it gives CASSDDMRTEAFF.

The chain couples TRBV11-3 to TRBJ1-1; no reliable D call. Germline CDR1 SGHNT, CDR2 YENEEA. CDR3 size: 14 residues. With 5 bases removed from V and 3 bases from J, the gap between germline ends came to 13 bases. The CDR3: CASSQTRVDTEAFF. Here the CDR3 DNA reads TGTGCCAGCAGCCAAACAAGGGTTGACACTGAAGCTTTCTTT.

A few counts support this clone. This rearrangement joins TRBV29-1 to TRBJ2-1; 13 bases are a match to TRBD2. Germline CDR1 is SQVTM and CDR2 is ANQGSEA. This CDR3 contains 16 residues. Trimming removed 5 bases from V and 6 bases from J; junction bases left unmatched: 10. CDR3 coding DNA: TGCAGCGTTTCTACTAGCGGGAGGGCCGTGAGCAATGAGCAGTTCTTC. It translates to CSVSTSGRAVSNEQFF.

This clone appeared once. The chain couples TRBV7-8 to TRBJ1-3; D ambiguous. The CDR3 totals 16 residues. Germline assignment: CDR1 SGHVS and CDR2 FQNEAQ. Trimming shortened V by 1 base and J by 0 bases, and 10 bases separated the two germline ends. As DNA, the CDR3 is TGTGCCAGCAGCTTAGGGTCCGGAACCTCTGGAAACACCATATATTTT. It is translated as CASSLGSGTSGNTIYF. Combining the CDR3 with reference TRBV7-8 and TRBJ1-3 gives the whole variable domain GAGVSQSPRYKVAKRGQDVALRCDPISGHVSLFWYQQALGQGPEFLTYFQNEAQLDKSGLPSDRFFAERPEGSVSTLKIQRTQQEDSAVYLCASSLGSGTSGNTIYFGEGSWLTVV.

The gene calls are TRBV19 and TRBJ2-1, with 9 bases that match TRBD2. CDR3 length: 16 amino acids. After removal of 8 bases from V and 7 bases from J, the junction contained 15 bases not matched to a gene. Per germline, CDR1 LNHDA and CDR2 SQIVND (reference sequence). CDR3 in amino acids: CASGPPGAGGPNEQFF. The CDR3 DNA is TGTGCCAGTGGACCCCCAGGGGCGGGAGGGCCAAATGAGCAGTTCTTC.

The chain carries TRBV6-5 and TRBJ1-2; TRBD1 is a possible D gene (5 bases). Trimming removed 5 bases from V and 2 bases from J, with 15 bases in between. Germline V gives CDR1 MNHEY, CDR2 SVGAGI. The CDR3 runs to 15 residues. CDR3 bases: TGTGCCAGCAGTCGGGACTTTGGATCGAACTATGGCTACACCTTC. It specifies CASSRDFGSNYGYTF.

The V call is TRBV15, the J call TRBJ1-2; TRBD1 aligns across 11 bases. Losses at the gene ends were 4 bases for V and 4 bases for J; bases not matched to a gene: 2. The CDR3 spans 14 residues. Germline V gives CDR1 LNHNV, CDR2 YYDKDF (reference sequence). CDR3 loop: CATSTGQGAYGYTF. As DNA, the CDR3 is TGTGCCACCAGCACAGGACAGGGGGCCTATGGCTACACCTTC.

The chain joins TRBV4-1 to TRBJ2-3; tentative D call: TRBD2 (6 bases). The CDR3 loop spans 15 amino acids. Trimming removed 3 bases at V and 2 bases at J, with 12 bases between. Looked up from germline, CDR1 is MGHRA and CDR2 is YSYEKL. Here the CDR3 reads CASSHGTVNTDTQYF. The CDR3 nucleotides read TGCGCCAGCAGCCACGGGACTGTTAACACAGATACGCAGTATTTT.